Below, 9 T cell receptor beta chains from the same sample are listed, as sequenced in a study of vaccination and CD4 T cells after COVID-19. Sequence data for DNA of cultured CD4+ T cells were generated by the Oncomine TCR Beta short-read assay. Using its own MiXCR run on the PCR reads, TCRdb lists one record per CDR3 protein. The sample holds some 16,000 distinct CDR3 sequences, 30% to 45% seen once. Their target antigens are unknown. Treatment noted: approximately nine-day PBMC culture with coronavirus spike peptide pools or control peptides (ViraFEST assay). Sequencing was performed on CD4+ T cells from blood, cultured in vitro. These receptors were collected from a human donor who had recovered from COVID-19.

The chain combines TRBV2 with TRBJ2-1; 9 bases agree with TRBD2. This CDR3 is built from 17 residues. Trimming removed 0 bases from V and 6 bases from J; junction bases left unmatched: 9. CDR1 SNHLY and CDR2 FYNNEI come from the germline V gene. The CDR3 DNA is TGTGCCAGCAGTGAAGCGCTGGGTAGCGGGAGAGGCAATGAGCAGTTCTTC. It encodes CASSEALGSGRGNEQFF.

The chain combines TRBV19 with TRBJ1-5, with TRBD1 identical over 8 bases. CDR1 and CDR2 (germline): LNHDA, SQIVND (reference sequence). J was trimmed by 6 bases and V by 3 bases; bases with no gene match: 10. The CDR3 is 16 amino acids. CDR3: CASSIYPRGLLQPQHF. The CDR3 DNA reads TGTGCCAGTAGTATCTACCCCAGGGGGCTACTTCAGCCCCAGCATTTT.

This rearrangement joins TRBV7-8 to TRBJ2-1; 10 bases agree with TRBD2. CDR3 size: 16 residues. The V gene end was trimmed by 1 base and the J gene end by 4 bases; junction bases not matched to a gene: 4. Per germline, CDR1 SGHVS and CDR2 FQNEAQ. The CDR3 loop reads CASSLGLAGAYNEQFF. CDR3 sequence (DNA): TGTGCCAGCAGCTTAGGGCTAGCGGGAGCGTACAATGAGCAGTTCTTC.

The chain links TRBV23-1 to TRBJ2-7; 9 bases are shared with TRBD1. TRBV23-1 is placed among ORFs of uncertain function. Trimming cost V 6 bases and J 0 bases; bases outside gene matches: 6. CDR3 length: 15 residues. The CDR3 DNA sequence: TGCGCCAGCAGCCCGGGACAGGGCGACTCCTACGAGCAGTACTTC. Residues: CASSPGQGDSYEQYF.

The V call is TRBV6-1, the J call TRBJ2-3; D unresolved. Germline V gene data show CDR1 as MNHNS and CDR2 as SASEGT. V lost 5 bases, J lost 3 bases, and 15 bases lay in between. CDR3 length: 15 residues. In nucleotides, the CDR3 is TGTGCCAGCAGTACACTTGGCCGGAGTACAGATACGCAGTATTTT. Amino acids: CASSTLGRSTDTQYF.

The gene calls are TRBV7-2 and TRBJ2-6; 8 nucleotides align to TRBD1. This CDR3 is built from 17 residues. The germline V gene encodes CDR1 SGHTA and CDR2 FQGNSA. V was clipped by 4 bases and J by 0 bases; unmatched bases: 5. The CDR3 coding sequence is TGTGCCAGCAGCTCGACAGGGGCAAACTCTGGGGCCAACGTCCTGACTTTC. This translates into CASSSTGANSGANVLTF.

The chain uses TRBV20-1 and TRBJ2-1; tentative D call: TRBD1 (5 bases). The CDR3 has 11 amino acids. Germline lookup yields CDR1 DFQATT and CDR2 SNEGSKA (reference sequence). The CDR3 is CLSTVYNEQFF. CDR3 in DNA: TGCCTCTCGACAGTTTACAATGAGCAGTTCTTC.

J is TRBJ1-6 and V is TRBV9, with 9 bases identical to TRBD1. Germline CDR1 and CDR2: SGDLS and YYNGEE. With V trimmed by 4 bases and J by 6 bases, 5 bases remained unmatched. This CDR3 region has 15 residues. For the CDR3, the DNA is TGTGCCAGCAGCCCTCGACAGGGGGGTAATTCACCCCTCCACTTT. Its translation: CASSPRQGGNSPLHF.

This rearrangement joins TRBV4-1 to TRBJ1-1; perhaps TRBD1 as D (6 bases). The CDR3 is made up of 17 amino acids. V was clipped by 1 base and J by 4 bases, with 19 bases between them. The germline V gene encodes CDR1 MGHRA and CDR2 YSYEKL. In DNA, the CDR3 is TGCGCCAGCAGCCAAGTTATATGGCGGGGGGCTGGCACTGAAGCTTTCTTT. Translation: CASSQVIWRGAGTEAFF.